This paragraph reports one T cell receptor (beta chain). The record originates from a study of technical replicates of blood from a few donors. Repertoires were generated with immunoSEQ multiplex PCR, while TCRdb's copy carries only in-frame clones and drops some. The sample carries about 83,000 clones, around 94% recorded once. There are 12 residues in the CDR3. The germline gives CDR1 MDHEN, CDR2 SYDVKM. Trimming removed 9 bases from V and 5 bases from J; junction bases left unmatched: 6. The V and J genes are TRBV28 and TRBJ1-2; TRBD1 aligns across 7 bases. Sequencing input: T cells isolated from PBMCs. The TCR was taken from a human donor in good health. For the CDR3, the DNA is TGTGCCAGTACAGGGGACGTATATGGCTACACCTTC. Its protein is CASTGDVYGYTF.